This T cell receptor beta chain was found in a study of cytomegalovirus exposure and HLA in healthy donors. This CDR3 spans 15 amino acids. Germline V gene lookup returns CDR1 MNHEY and CDR2 SVGAGI. V was trimmed by 6 bases and J by 4 bases, leaving 16 bases between them. Study-wide results and limits: Another analysis was done later, and it associated around 15,000 TCR beta sequences with HLA alleles at 0.05 false discovery rate. CMV antigen specificity of three CMV-associated chains was confirmed in vitro.

Primers included in the PCR were 60 Vbeta and 13 Jbeta primers. Sequencing used immunoSEQ multiplex PCR; TCRdb keeps in-frame clones, though not all of them. The sample gives some 99,000 clones, approximately 81% of which show up once; around 2.2% is in the top ten. About this clone itself: Its antigen is not identified.

The sample was PBMCs. This chain connects TRBV6-5 to TRBJ2-1; possible D gene TRBD2, 6 bases. The receptor was derived from a woman aged 25 to 39 in good health and CMV-seronegative. DNA for the CDR3: TGTGCCAGCAGGGCGGACTACCGCTGGTACAATGAGCAGTTCTTC. It encodes CASRADYRWYNEQFF.